This T cell receptor (beta chain) was obtained from a study of blood T cells in healthy people across ages. Germline values: CDR1 SGHRS, CDR2 YFSETQ. Trimming shortened V by 3 bases and J by 3 bases, and 13 bases separated the two germline ends. The CDR3 length is 14 residues. It was with a sample-barcoded 5' primer and a J-beta primer mix that a second PCR of roughly 7 to 12 cycles was run. TCRdb reprocessed the 5' RACE reads via MiXCR and lists one record per CDR3 protein. The sample lists roughly 550,000 distinct CDR3 sequences, more than 20% seen once, with roughly 10% in the top ten. This sample was shared with a second study, whose subject was T cells of mothers and their children. That paper notes: Three healthy Caucasian mothers and their six children were the donors. Normalized overlap was always slightly, never significantly, higher in related than unrelated mother-child pairs.

Specimen: blood. The source of this sequence is a boy between 10 and 17 years old in good health. This chain connects TRBV5-1 to TRBJ2-7; D might be TRBD1 (6 bases). The CDR3 loop reads CASSSDRSGYEQYF. CDR3 nucleotides: TGCGCCAGCAGCTCAGACAGGTCGGGCTACGAGCAGTACTTC.